Listed below are T cell receptor beta chains from one sample, sequenced in a study of blood T cell repertoires in COVID-19. This table comes from immunoSEQ multiplex PCR, and its TCRdb copy is limited to in-frame clones, with some not included. The data contain approximately 52,000 clones, 70% to 90% of them singletons. The sample taken for sequencing was peripheral blood. These receptor sequences come from a man between 70 and 80 years old with acute or convalescent COVID-19. Each CDR3 is given without its conserved first and last residue. Fields, in order: V gene, J gene, CDR3 protein.

TRBV14	TRBJ2-7	ASSQLRDRGLRWEQY
TRBV6-5	TRBJ1-2	ASGLQGAYYGYT
TRBV7-9	TRBJ1-2	ASSPLVDSYGYT
TRBV6-6	TRBJ1-6	ASTKLTGTGGGPLH
TRBV4-3	TRBJ2-1	ASSQDARGRASNNEQF
TRBV28	TRBJ1-1	ASSTPVMNTEAF
TRBV6-1	TRBJ1-6	ASSEPPSGMYSPLH
TRBV7-9	TRBJ1-2	ASSAWDRGRGYT
TRBV3-1/TRBV3-2	TRBJ2-3	ASSLTHLRDTQY
TRBV7-9	TRBJ2-3	ASSLAMGAPSTDTQY
TRBV2	TRBJ2-3	ASSGLAGADTQY
TRBV5-1	TRBJ2-1	ASSLGLAGVNEQF
TRBV7-9	TRBJ2-2	ASSLDTFGELF
TRBV24-1	TRBJ2-7	ATSDSKAGTSGRAYEQY